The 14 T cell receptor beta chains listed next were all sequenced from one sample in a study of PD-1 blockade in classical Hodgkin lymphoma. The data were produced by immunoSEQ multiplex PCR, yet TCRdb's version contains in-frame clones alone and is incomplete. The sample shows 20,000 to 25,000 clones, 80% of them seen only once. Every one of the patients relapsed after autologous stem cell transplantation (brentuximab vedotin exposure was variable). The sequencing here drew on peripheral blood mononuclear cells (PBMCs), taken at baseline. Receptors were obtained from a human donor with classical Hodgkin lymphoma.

Here the CDR3 reads CASSQVRGLSNQPQHF. For the CDR3, the DNA is TGCGCCAGCAGCCAAGTCCGGGGGCTTAGCAATCAGCCCCAGCATTTT. The chain is built from TRBV4-3 and TRBJ1-5; TRBD1 might be the D (6 bases). Germline loops: CDR1 LGHNA, CDR2 YSLEER. The germline V and J ends were trimmed by 1 base and 0 bases, with 10 bases remaining between them. The CDR3 length is 16 residues.

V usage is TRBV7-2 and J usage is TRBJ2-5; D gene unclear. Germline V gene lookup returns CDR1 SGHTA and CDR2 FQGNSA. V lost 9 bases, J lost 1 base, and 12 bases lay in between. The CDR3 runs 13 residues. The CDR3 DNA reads TGTGCCAGTACCCGAGGCACCCAAGAGACCCAGTACTTC. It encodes CASTRGTQETQYF.

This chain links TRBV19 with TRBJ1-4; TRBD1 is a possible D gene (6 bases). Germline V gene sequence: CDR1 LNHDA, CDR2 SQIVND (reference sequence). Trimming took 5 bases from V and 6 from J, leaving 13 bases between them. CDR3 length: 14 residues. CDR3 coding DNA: TGTGCCAGTAGTCCGGGGGGGGCATATGAAAAACTGTTTTTT. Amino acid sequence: CASSPGGAYEKLFF. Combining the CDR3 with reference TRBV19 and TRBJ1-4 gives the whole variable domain DGGITQSPKYLFRKEGQNVTLSCEQNLNHDAMYWYRQDPGQGLRLIYYSQIVNDFQKGDIAEGYSVSREKKESFPLTVTSAQKNPTAFYLCASSPGGAYEKLFFGSGTQLSVL.

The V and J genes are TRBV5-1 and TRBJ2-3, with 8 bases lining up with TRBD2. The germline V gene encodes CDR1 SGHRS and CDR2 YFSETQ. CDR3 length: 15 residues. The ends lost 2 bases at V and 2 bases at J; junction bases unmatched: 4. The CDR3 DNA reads TGCGCCAGCAGCTTCCGCGGGGGGCCCACAGATACGCAGTATTTT. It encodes CASSFRGGPTDTQYF.

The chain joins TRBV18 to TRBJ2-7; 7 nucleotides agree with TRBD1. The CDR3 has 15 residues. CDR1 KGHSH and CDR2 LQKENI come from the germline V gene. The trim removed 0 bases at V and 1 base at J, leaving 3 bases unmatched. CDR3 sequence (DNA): TGTGCCAGCTCACCACCAAACAGGGGTTCCTACGAGCAGTACTTC. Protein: CASSPPNRGSYEQYF. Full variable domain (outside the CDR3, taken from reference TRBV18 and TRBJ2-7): NAGVMQNPRHLVRRRGQEARLRCSPMKGHSHVYWYRQLPEEGLKFMVYLQKENIIDESGMPKERFSAEFPKEGPSILRIQQVVRGDSAAYFCASSPPNRGSYEQYFGPGTRLTVT.

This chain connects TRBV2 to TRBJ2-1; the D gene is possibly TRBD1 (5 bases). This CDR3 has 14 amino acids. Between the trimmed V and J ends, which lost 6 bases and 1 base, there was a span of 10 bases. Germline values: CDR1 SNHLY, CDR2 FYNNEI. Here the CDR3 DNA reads TGTGCCAGCAGCAAAGCAGGGTCCTACAATGAGCAGTTCTTC. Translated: CASSKAGSYNEQFF.

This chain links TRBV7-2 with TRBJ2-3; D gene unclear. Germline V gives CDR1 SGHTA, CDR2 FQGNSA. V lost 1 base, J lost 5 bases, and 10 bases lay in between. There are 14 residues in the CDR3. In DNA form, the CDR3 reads TGTGCCAGCAGCTTAGTTGCCAGTCAAGATACGCAGTATTTT. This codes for CASSLVASQDTQYF.

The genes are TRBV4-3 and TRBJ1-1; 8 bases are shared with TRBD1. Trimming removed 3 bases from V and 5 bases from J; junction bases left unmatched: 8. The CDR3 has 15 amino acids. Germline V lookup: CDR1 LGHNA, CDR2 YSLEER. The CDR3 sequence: CASSQIDRGGTEAFF. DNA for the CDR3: TGCGCCAGCAGCCAGATTGACAGGGGTGGAACTGAAGCTTTCTTT.

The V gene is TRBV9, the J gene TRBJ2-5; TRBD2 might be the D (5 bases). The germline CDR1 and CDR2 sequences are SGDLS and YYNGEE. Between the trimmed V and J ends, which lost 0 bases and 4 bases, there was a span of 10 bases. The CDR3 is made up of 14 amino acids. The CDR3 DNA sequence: TGTGCCAGCAGCGTAGGGCCAGGAGGAGAGACCCAGTACTTC. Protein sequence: CASSVGPGGETQYF.

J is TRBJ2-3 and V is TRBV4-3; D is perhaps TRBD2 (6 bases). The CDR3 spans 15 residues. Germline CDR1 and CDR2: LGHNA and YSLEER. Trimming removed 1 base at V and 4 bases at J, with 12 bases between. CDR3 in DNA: TGCGCCAGCAGCCAAGGTCAGGGAGGTCCAGATACGCAGTATTTT. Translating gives CASSQGQGGPDTQYF.

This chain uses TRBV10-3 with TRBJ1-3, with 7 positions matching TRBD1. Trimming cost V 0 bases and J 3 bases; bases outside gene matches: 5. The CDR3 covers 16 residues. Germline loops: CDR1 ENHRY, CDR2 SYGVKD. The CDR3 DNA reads TGTGCCATCAGTGAGTCCGTGACAGGGATTGGAAACACCATATATTTT. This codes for CAISESVTGIGNTIYF.

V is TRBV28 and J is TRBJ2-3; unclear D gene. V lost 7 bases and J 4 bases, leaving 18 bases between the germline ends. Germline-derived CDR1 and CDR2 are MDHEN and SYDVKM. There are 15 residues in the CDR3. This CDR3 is CASNAAGSRPDTQYF. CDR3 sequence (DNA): TGTGCCAGCAATGCCGCAGGATCGAGGCCAGATACGCAGTATTTT.

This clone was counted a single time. The CDR3 sequence is CASSQVKLTNYGYTF. In DNA, the CDR3 is TGCGCCAGCAGCCAAGTTAAGCTAACTAACTATGGCTACACCTTC. The chain joins TRBV4-1 to TRBJ1-2; D uncertain. V shed 1 base and J shed 0 bases, with 9 bases lying between them. Germline loops: CDR1 MGHRA, CDR2 YSYEKL. This CDR3 contains 15 residues.

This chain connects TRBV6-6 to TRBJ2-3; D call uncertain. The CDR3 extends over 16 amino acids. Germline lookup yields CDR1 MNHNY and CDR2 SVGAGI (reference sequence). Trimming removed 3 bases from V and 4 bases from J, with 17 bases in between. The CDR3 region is CASSYYRVRASDTQYF. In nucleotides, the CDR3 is TGTGCCAGCAGTTATTATCGAGTTCGGGCTTCAGATACGCAGTATTTT.